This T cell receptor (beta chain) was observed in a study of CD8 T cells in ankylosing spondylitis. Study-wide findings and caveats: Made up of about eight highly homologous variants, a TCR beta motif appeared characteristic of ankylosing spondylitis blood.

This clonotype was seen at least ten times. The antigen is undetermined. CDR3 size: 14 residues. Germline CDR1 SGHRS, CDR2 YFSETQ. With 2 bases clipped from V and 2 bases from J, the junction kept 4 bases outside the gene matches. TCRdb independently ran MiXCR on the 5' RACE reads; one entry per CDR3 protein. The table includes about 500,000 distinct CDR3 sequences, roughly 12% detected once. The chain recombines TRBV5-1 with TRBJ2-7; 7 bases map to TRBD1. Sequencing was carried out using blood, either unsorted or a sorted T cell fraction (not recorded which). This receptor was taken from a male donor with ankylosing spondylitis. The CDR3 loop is CASSFRDSTYEQYF. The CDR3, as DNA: TGCGCCAGCAGCTTCCGGGACAGCACCTACGAGCAGTACTTC.